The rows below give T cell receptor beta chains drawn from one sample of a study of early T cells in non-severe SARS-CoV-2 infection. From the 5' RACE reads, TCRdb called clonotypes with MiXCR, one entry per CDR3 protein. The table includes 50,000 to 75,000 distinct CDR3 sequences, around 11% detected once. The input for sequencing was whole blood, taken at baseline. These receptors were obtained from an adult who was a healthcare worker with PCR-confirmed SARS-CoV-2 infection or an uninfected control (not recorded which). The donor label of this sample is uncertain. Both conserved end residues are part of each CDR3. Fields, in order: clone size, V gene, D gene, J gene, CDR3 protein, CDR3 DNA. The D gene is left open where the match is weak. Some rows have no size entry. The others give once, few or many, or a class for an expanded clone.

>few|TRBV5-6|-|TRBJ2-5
CASSLTAEKSGPGETQYF
TGTGCCAGCAGCTTGACCGCTGAAAAGAGCGGCCCCGGAGAGACCCAGTACTTC
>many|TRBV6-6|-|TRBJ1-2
CASSSTGKNGYTF
TGTGCCAGCAGTTCCACAGGGAAGAACGGCTACACCTTC
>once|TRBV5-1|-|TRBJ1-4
CASSASHEKLFF
TGCGCCAGCAGCGCTTCTCATGAAAAACTGTTTTTT
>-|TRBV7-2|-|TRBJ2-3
CASSPAGRRADTQYF
TGTGCCAGCAGCCCGGCGGGCCGAAGGGCAGATACGCAGTATTTT
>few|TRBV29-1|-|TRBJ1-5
CSVAEGGNNQPQHF
TGCAGCGTTGCGGAGGGAGGGAACAATCAGCCCCAGCATTTT
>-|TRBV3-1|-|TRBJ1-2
CASSQDDRRVYGYTF
TGTGCCAGCAGCCAAGATGACAGGCGGGTCTATGGCTACACCTTC
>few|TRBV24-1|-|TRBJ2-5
CATSDPGETQYF
TGTGCCACCAGTGATCCCGGGGAGACCCAGTACTTC
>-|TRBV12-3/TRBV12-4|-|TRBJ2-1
CASSFRQGTGSYNEQFF
TGTGCCAGCAGTTTTCGCCAAGGAACAGGGAGCTACAATGAGCAGTTCTTC
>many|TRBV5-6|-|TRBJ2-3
CASSFLGTDTQYF
TGTGCCAGCAGCTTCCTAGGCACAGATACGCAGTATTTT
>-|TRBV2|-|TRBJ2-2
CASRDFDPVTGELFF
TGTGCCAGCAGGGATTTCGACCCAGTCACCGGGGAGCTGTTTTTT
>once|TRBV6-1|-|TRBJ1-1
CASRATGNTEAFF
TGTGCCAGCAGGGCGACAGGGAACACTGAAGCTTTCTTT
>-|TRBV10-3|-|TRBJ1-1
CAISDTDLNTEAFF
TGTGCCATCAGTGACACCGATTTGAACACTGAAGCTTTCTTT
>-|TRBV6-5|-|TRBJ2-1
CASSYSIAGSRNEQFF
TGTGCCAGCAGTTACTCGATTGCAGGGAGCAGGAATGAGCAGTTCTTC
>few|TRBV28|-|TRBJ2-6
CASSLAGTGANVLTF
TGTGCCAGCAGTTTGGCAGGGACTGGGGCCAACGTCCTGACTTTC
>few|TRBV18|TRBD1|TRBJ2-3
CASSPPGQGTDTQYF
TGTGCCAGCTCACCACCGGGACAGGGGACAGATACGCAGTATTTT